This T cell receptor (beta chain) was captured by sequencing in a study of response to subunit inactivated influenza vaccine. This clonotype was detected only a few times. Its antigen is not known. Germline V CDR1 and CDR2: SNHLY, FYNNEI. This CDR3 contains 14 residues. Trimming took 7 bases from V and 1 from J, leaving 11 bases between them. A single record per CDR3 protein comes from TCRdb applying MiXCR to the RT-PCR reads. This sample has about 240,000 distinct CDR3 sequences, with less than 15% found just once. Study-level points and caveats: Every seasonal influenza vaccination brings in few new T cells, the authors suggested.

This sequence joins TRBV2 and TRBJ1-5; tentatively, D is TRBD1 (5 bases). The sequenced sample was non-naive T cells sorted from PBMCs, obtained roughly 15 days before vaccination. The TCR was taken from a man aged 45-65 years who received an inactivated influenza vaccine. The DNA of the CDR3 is TGTGCCAGCAACCGGGACGGAAGCAATCAGCCCCAGCATTTT. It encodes CASNRDGSNQPQHF.